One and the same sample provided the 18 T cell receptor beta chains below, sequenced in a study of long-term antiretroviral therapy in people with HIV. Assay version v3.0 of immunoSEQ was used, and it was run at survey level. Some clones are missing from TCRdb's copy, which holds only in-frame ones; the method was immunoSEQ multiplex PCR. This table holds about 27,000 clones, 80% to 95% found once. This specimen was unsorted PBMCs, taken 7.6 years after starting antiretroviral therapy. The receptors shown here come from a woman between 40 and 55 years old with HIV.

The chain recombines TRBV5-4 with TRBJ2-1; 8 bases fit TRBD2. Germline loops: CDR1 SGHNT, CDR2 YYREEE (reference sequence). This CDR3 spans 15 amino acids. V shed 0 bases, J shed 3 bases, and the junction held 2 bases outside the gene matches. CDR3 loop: CASSLAAGDYNEQFF. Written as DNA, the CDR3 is TGTGCCAGCAGCTTGGCAGCGGGGGACTACAATGAGCAGTTCTTC.

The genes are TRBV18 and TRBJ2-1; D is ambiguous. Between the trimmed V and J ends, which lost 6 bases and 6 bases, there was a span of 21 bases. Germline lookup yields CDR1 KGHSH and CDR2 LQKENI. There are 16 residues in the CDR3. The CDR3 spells CASSPSGFVVRNEQFF. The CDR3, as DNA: TGTGCCAGCTCCCCCTCAGGATTTGTGGTTCGCAATGAGCAGTTCTTC.

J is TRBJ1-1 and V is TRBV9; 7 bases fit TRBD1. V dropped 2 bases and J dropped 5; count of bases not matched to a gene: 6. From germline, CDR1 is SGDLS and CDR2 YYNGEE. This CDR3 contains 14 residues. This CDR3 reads CASSVEGAGTEAFF. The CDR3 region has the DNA TGTGCCAGCAGCGTGGAGGGGGCCGGGACTGAAGCTTTCTTT. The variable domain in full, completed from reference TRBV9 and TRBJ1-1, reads DSGVTQTPKHLITATGQRVTLRCSPRSGDLSVYWYQQSLDQGLQFLIQYYNGEERAKGNILERFSAQQFPDLHSELNLSSLELGDSALYFCASSVEGAGTEAFFGQGTRLTVV.

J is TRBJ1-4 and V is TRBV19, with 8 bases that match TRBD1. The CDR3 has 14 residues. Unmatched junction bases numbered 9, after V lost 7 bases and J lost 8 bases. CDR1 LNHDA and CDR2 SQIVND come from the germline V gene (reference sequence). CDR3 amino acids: CASTGGQEGEKLFF. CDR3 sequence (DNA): TGTGCCAGTACCGGGGGACAGGAGGGGGAAAAACTGTTTTTT.

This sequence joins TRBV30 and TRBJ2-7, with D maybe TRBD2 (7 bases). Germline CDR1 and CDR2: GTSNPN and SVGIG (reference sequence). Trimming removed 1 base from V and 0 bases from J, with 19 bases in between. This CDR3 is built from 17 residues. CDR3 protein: CAWSALGRGSGSYEQYF. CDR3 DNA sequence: TGTGCCTGGAGTGCCTTGGGGAGGGGGTCGGGCTCCTACGAGCAGTACTTC.

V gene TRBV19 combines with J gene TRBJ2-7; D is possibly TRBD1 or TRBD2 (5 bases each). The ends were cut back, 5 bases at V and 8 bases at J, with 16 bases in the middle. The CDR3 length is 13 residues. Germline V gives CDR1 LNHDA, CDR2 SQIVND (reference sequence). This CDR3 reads CASSPPGAGKQYF. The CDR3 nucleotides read TGTGCCAGTAGTCCCCCCGGGGCAGGGAAGCAGTACTTC.

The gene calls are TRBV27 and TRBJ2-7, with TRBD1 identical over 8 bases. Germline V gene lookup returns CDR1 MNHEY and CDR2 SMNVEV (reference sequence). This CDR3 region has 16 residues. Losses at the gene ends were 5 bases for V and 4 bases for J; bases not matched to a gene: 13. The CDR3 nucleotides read TGTGCCAGCAGTCGGGGCTGGGACAGGAGTATATACGAGCAGTACTTC. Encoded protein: CASSRGWDRSIYEQYF.

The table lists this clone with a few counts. CDR3 protein: CASSEGQEGSAEAFF. The DNA for the CDR3 is TGTGCCAGCAGTGAAGGTCAGGAGGGGTCCGCTGAAGCTTTCTTT. The chain recombines TRBV6-1 with TRBJ1-1; TRBD1 might be the D (5 bases). Germline CDR1 and CDR2: MNHNS and SASEGT. The V and J ends lost 1 base and 6 bases respectively, with 15 bases between them. CDR3 length: 15 residues.

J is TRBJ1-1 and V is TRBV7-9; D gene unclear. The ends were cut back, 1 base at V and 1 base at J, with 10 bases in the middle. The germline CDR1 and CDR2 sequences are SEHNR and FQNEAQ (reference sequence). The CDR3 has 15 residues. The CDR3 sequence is CASSLVAHPNTEAFF. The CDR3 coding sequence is TGTGCCAGCAGCTTAGTAGCCCACCCGAACACTGAAGCTTTCTTT.

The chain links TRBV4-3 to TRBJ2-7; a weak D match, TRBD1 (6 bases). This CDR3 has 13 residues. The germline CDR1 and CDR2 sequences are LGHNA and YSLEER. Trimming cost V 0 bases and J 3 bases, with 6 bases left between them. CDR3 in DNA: TGCGCCAGCAGCCAAGACAGGGGCTACGAGCAGTACTTC. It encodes CASSQDRGYEQYF.

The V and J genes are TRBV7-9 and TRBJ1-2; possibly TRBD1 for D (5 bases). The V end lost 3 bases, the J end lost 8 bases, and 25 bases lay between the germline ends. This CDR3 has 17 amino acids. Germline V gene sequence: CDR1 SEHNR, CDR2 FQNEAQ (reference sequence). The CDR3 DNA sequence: TGTGCCAGCAGCTTGGTGATGACAGAAACCTACCACACAGGCTACACCTTC. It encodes CASSLVMTETYHTGYTF.

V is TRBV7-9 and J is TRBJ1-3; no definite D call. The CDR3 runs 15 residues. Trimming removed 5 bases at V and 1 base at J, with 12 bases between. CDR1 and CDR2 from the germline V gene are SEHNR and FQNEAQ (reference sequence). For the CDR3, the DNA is TGTGCCAGCAGCCCCCCGCGGGGTTCTGGAAACACCATATATTTT. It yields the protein CASSPPRGSGNTIYF.

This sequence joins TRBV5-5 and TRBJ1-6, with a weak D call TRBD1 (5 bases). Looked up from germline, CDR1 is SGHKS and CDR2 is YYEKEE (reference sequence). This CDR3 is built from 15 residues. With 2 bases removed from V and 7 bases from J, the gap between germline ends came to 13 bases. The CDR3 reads CASSLEWDGNSPLHF. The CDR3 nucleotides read TGTGCCAGCAGCTTAGAATGGGACGGAAATTCACCCCTCCACTTT.

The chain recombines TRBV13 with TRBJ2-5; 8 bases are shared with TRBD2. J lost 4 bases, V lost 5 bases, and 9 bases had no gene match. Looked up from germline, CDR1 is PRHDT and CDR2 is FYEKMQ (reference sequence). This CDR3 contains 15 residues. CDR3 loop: CASSNSRGGLETQYF. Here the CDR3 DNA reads TGTGCCAGCAGCAACTCCCGGGGGGGCCTAGAGACCCAGTACTTC.

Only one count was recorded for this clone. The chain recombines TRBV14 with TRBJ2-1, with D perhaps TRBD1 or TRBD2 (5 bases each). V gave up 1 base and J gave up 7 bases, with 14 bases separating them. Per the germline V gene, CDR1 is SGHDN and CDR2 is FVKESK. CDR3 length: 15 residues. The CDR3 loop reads CASSQVWPGRNEQFF. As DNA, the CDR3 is TGTGCCAGCAGCCAAGTCTGGCCGGGGCGGAATGAGCAGTTCTTC. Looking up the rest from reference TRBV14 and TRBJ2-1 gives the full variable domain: EAGVTQFPSHSVIEKGQTVTLRCDPISGHDNLYWYRRVMGKEIKFLLHFVKESKQDESGMPNNRFLAERTGGTYSTLKVQPAELEDSGVYFCASSQVWPGRNEQFFGPGTRLTVL.

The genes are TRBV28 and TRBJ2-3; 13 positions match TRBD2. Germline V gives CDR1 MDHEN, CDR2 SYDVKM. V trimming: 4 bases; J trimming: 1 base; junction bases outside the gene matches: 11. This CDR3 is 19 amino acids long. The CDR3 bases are TGTGCCAGCAGTTCTGAAGGGACTAGCGGGGCCACGGGCACAGATACGCAGTATTTT. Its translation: CASSSEGTSGATGTDTQYF.

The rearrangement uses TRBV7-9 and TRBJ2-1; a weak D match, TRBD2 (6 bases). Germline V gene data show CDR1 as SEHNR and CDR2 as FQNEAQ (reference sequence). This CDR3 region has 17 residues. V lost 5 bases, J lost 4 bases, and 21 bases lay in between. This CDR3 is CASSLGTGSSGYNEQFF. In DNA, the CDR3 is TGTGCCAGCAGCCTTGGGACTGGTTCATCGGGTTACAATGAGCAGTTCTTC.

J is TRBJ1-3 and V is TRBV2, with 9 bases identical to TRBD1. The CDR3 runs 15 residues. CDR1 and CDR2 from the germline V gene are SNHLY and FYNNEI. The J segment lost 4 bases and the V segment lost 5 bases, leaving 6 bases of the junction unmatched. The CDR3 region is CASSSTGTGGNTIYF. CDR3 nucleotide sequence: TGTGCCAGCAGTTCCACCGGGACAGGGGGAAACACCATATATTTT.